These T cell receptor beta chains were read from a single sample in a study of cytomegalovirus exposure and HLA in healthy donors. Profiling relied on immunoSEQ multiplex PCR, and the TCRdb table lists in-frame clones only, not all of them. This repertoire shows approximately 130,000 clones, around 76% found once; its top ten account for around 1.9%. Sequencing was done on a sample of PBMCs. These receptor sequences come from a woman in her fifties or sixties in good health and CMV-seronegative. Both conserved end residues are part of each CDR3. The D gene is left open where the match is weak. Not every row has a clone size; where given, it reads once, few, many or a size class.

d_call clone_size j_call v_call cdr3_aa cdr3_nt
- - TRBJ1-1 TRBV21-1 CASSKGGGGAGWNTEAFF TGTGCCAGCAGCAAAGGAGGTGGGGGCGCAGGGTGGAACACTGAAGCTTTCTTT
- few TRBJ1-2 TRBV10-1 CASTSTGPNYGYTF TGCGCCAGCACCTCGACAGGACCCAACTATGGCTACACCTTC
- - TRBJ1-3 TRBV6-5 CASSYSSRAGNTIYF TGTGCCAGCAGTTACTCGAGTCGAGCAGGAAACACCATATATTTT
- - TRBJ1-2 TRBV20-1 CSAGGGYTF TGCAGTGCCGGGGGGGGCTACACCTTC
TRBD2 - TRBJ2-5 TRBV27 CASSRGTSGYQETQYF TGTGCCAGCAGTAGAGGGACTAGCGGGTACCAAGAGACCCAGTACTTC
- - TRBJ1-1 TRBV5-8 CASSLTGRVNTEAFF TGTGCCAGCAGCTTGACAGGGAGGGTGAACACTGAAGCTTTCTTT
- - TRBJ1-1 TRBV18 CASSLSTKNTEAFF TGTGCCAGCTCACTTTCGACAAAGAACACTGAAGCTTTCTTT
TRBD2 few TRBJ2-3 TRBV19 CASNLPGGTANTQYF TGTGCCAGTAACCTCCCGGGAGGGACCGCGAATACGCAGTATTTT
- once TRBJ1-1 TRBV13 CASSLGPGDRGNTEAFF TGTGCCAGCAGCTTAGGCCCGGGCGACAGAGGGAACACTGAAGCTTTCTTT
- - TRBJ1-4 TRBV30 CAWSPGSGNEKLFF TGTGCCTGGAGCCCGGGGAGTGGGAATGAAAAACTGTTTTTT
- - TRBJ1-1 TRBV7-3 CASSLWRGQNTEAFF TGTGCCAGCAGCTTGTGGCGGGGGCAGAACACTGAAGCTTTCTTT
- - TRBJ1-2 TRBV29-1 CSVPTLENGYTF TGCAGCGTACCAACCTTGGAGAATGGCTACACCTTC
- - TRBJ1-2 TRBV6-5 CASSYMGDYGYTF TGTGCCAGCAGTTACATGGGAGACTATGGCTACACCTTC
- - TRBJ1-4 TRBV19 CASSIVRGEEKLFF TGTGCCAGTAGTATAGTAAGGGGTGAGGAAAAACTGTTTTTT
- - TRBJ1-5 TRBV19 CASRSRDIGHSNQPQHF TGTGCCAGTCGATCCCGGGACATTGGTCATAGCAATCAGCCCCAGCATTTT
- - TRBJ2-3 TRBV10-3 CAISEGQSGDTQYF TGTGCCATCAGTGAAGGACAGTCAGGAGATACGCAGTATTTT
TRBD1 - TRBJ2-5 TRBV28 CASNPKYDRDETQYF TGTGCCAGCAACCCAAAATATGACAGGGACGAGACCCAGTACTTC
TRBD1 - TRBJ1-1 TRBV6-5 CASSYKGAKNTEPFF TGTGCCAGCAGTTACAAGGGGGCAAAGAACACTGAACCTTTCTTT
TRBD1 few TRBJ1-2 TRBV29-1 CSVRTGNPNYGYTF TGCAGCGTCCGGACAGGGAACCCTAACTATGGCTACACCTTC
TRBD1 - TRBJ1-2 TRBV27 CASGKEGQGDGYTF TGTGCCAGCGGTAAGGAGGGACAGGGCGACGGCTACACCTTC
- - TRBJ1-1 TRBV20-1 CSAFRGTEAFF TGCAGTGCCTTTAGGGGAACTGAAGCTTTCTTT
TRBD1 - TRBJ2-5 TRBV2 CASSITGVGSGTQYF TGTGCCAGCAGTATCACAGGGGTGGGGTCGGGGACCCAGTACTTC
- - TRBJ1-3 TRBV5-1 CASSLIHSSGNTIYF TGCGCCAGCAGCTTGATCCACAGCTCTGGAAACACCATATATTTT
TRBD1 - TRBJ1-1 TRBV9 CASSGDRVRGPRVNTEAFF TGTGCCAGCAGCGGGGACAGGGTAAGGGGTCCGAGGGTGAACACTGAAGCTTTCTTT
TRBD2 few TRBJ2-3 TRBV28 CASSFAREGDTQYF TGTGCCAGCAGTTTCGCCAGGGAGGGGGATACGCAGTATTTT
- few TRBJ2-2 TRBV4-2 CASAGLTNTGELFF TGTGCCAGCGCAGGACTGACGAACACCGGGGAGCTGTTTTTT
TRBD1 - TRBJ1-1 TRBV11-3 CASSFGQGSTEAFF TGTGCCAGCAGCTTTGGACAGGGGAGCACTGAAGCTTTCTTT
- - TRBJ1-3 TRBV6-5 CASSVGTTGNTIYF TGTGCCAGCAGTGTCGGGACAACTGGAAACACCATATATTTT
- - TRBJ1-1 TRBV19 CASSIDGRGNTEAFF TGTGCCAGTAGTATAGATGGCAGGGGAAACACTGAAGCTTTCTTT
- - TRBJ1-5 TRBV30 CAWSVGGGSQPQHF TGTGCCTGGAGTGTAGGGGGGGGGAGTCAGCCCCAGCATTTT
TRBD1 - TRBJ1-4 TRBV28 CASSLGQHSTNEKLFF TGTGCCAGCAGCCTGGGACAGCACTCAACTAATGAAAAACTGTTTTTT
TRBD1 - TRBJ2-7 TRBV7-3 CASSPGQGYEQYF TGTGCCAGCAGTCCGGGACAGGGGTACGAGCAGTACTTC
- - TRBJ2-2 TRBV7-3 CASSLSGYTGELFF TGTGCCAGCAGCTTAAGCGGGTACACCGGGGAGCTGTTTTTT
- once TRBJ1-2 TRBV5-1 CASSLAGRRATGGYTF TGCGCCAGCAGCTTGGCCGGTAGAAGGGCCACAGGGGGCTACACCTTC
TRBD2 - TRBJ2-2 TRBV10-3 CATQGLAGGQTGELFF TGTGCCACCCAGGGACTAGCGGGAGGGCAAACCGGGGAGCTGTTTTTT
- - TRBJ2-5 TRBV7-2 CASSLRRGLGETQYF TGTGCCAGCAGCTTAAGGCGGGGCTTAGGGGAGACCCAGTACTTC
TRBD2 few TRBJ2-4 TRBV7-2 CASSLAGIQGRAKNIQYF TGTGCCAGCAGCCTAGCGGGAATACAGGGGAGGGCCAAAAACATTCAGTACTTC
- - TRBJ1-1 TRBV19 CASSIRGANTEAFF TGTGCCAGTAGTATACGGGGGGCGAACACTGAAGCTTTCTTT
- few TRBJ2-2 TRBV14 CASSRGSGELFF TGTGCCAGCAGCCGAGGGTCCGGGGAGCTGTTTTTT
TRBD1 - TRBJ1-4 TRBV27 CASSFFGQGEKLFF TGTGCCAGCAGTTTTTTCGGACAGGGAGAAAAACTGTTTTTT
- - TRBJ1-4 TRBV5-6 CASSFIQGNIGEKLFF TGTGCCAGCAGCTTTATCCAGGGTAATATTGGTGAAAAACTGTTTTTT
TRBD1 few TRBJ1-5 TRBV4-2 CASSQGLGTGAIDQPQHF TGTGCCAGCAGCCAAGGTTTAGGGACAGGAGCAATCGATCAGCCCCAGCATTTT
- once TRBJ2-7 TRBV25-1 CASSGRGYYEQYF TGTGCCAGCAGTGGGAGGGGTTACTACGAGCAGTACTTC
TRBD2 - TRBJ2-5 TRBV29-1 CSVRTSGRLGKTQYF TGCAGCGTAAGGACTAGCGGGAGGCTCGGAAAGACCCAGTACTTC
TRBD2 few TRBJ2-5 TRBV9 CASSVELAGGGETQYF TGTGCCAGCAGCGTAGAACTAGCGGGAGGGGGTGAGACCCAGTACTTC
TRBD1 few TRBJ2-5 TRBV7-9 CASSVRSGQVETQYF TGTGCCAGCAGCGTACGAAGCGGACAGGTAGAGACCCAGTACTTC